This T cell receptor (beta chain) is from a study of T cell repertoires in ileal Crohn's disease. Time point here: neoterminal ileum biopsy at postoperative endoscopy, about 6 months after surgery. Germline CDR1 SNHLY, CDR2 FYNNEI. The CDR3 is made up of 15 amino acids. Trimming cost V 9 bases and J 4 bases; bases outside gene matches: 7. Libraries were prepared by immunoSEQ multiplex PCR; TCRdb keeps only in-frame clonotypes and omits some of them. This table holds approximately 7,400 clones, approximately 74% found once. The rearrangement links TRBV2 to TRBJ2-1; 12 nucleotides agree with TRBD2. This TCR derives from an adult with Crohn's disease. What was sequenced was ileal tissue. The CDR3 DNA reads as TGTGCCAGTACTCATACTAGCGGGGGGTACAATGAGCAGTTCTTC. It codes for CASTHTSGGYNEQFF.